Listed here are 30 T cell receptor beta chains from one sample, sequenced in a study of tumor-infiltrating lymphocytes in primary liver carcinoma. Starting from roughly 540 ng of total RNA, TCR beta cDNA was produced with a primer in the constant region. Researchers made the TCR beta libraries by running three nested multiplex PCR rounds with slightly modified ARM-PCR. TRBV1-TRBV30 forward and Cbeta reverse primers drove the first two roughly 9-cycle rounds. TCRdb re-called the multiplex PCR reads with MiXCR, one entry per CDR3 protein. Of about 92,000 distinct CDR3 sequences in the sample, around 70% are singletons; the top ten hold around 26%. Co-extraction yielded RNA and DNA from 20-30 mg of unsorted bulk tissue. Specimen: tumor-adjacent normal liver tissue. These receptors were collected from a man aged 40-55 years with primary liver carcinoma and hepatitis B virus infection.

As for this clonotype: Just one base apart from a much larger clone, this may be a read error. The CDR3 reads CANSSLGTAAYEQYF. CDR3 DNA sequence: TGTGCCAACAGCTCCTTAGGAACGGCAGCCTACGAGCAGTACTTC. The chain couples TRBV5-5 to TRBJ2-7, with D uncertain. CDR1 SGHKS and CDR2 YYEKEE come from the germline V gene (reference sequence). The CDR3 covers 15 residues.

A remark on this clonotype: Since a much larger clone is just one base distant, this may be a read error. The chain couples TRBV24-1 to TRBJ1-1; D unresolved. This CDR3 is built from 13 residues. Germline assignment: CDR1 KGHDR and CDR2 SFDVKD. The CDR3 nucleotides read TGTGCCACCAAAGCCGGAGTGAAGACTGAAGCTTTCTTT. The encoded protein is CATKAGVKTEAFF.

Of note for this clonotype: Sequence at one end of the junction differs from germline and may be a read error. The rearrangement joins TRBV11-2 to TRBJ2-3, with D possibly TRBD1 on 6 matching bases. Germline lookup yields CDR1 SGHAT and CDR2 FQNNGV. This CDR3 comprises 16 residues. The CDR3 nucleotides read TGTACCAGCAGCTTAGTAACGGGACACTTCACAGATACGCAGTATTTT. The encoded protein is CTSSLVTGHFTDTQYF.

V is TRBV28 and J is TRBJ2-7, with no clear D. This CDR3 has 14 residues. Trimming left V 7 bases short and J 2 bases short, with 15 bases between. Germline assignment: CDR1 MDHEN and CDR2 SYDVKM. For the CDR3, the DNA is TGTGCCAGCAATTTTGACGTTGGCCCCTACGAGCAGTACTTC. Translating gives CASNFDVGPYEQYF.

In regard to this clonotype: A read error may be the cause here, since a much bigger clone is one base away. CDR3 region: CASTKDRGFYNEQFF. CDR3 nucleotides: TGTGCCAGTACCAAGGACAGGGGTTTTTACAATGAGCAGTTCTTC. The gene calls are TRBV6-1 and TRBJ2-1; TRBD1 matches at 9 bases. The CDR3 contains 15 residues. Germline V lookup: CDR1 MNHNS, CDR2 SASEGT. The ends lost 9 bases at V and 4 bases at J; junction bases unmatched: 10.

In this sample, this clonotype turned up many times. The V gene is TRBV29-1, the J gene TRBJ2-5, with D uncertain. Trimming removed 2 bases at V and 4 bases at J, with 8 bases between. Germline values: CDR1 SQVTM, CDR2 ANQGSEA. The CDR3 is 12 amino acids. CDR3 amino acids: CSVETVGETQYF. CDR3 nucleotide sequence: TGCAGCGTTGAAACCGTGGGAGAGACCCAGTACTTC. Variable domain in full (rest from reference TRBV29-1 and TRBJ2-5): SAVISQKPSRDICQRGTSLTIQCQVDSQVTMMFWYRQQPGQSLTLIATANQGSEATYESGFVIDKFPISRPNLTFSTLTVSNMSPEDSSIYLCSVETVGETQYFGPGTRLLVL.

With respect to this clonotype: A much larger clone lies one base from this, so it may be a read error. This chain links TRBV6-5 with TRBJ1-2, with unresolved D. The CDR3 sequence is 13 residues long. Trimming took off 10 bases at V and 7 bases at J, with 19 bases between the two ends. CDR1 is MNHEY, CDR2 SVGAGI, per germline. The CDR3 DNA follows: TGTGCCAACAGCCCCCTTTCGGTGGCTGGCTACACCTTC. This encodes CANSPLSVAGYTF.

This clonotype was picked up a small number of times. This may come from a read error, since a much larger clone is one base off. This chain connects TRBV10-3 to TRBJ2-3; 7 bases match TRBD2. The CDR3 loop spans 19 amino acids. J lost 1 base, V lost 3 bases, and 16 bases had no gene match. Germline V gives CDR1 ENHRY, CDR2 SYGVKD. CDR3 in amino acids: CAISEGGVGGQRGTDTQYF. CDR3 nucleotide sequence: TGTGCCATCAGTGAAGGAGGAGTGGGAGGGCAACGGGGCACAGATACGCAGTATTTT.

In regard to this clonotype: One end of the junction varies from germline; a read error may be responsible. This rearrangement joins TRBV11-3 to TRBJ2-7; D not resolved. The CDR3 is 16 residues long. Germline V CDR1 and CDR2: SGHNT, YENEEA. CDR3 in amino acids: CVSSLRPGPYSYERYF. The CDR3, as DNA: TGTGTCAGCAGCCTCCGGCCGGGTCCTTACTCCTACGAGCGGTACTTC.

Concerning this clonotype: A much larger clone lies a single base off, so this may be a read error. The V and J genes are TRBV27 and TRBJ2-1; TRBD2 might be the D (6 bases). The CDR3 loop spans 14 amino acids. Germline lookup yields CDR1 MNHEY and CDR2 SMNVEV (reference sequence). The ends were cut back, 5 bases at V and 5 bases at J, with 13 bases in the middle. The CDR3 sequence is CASSEGLVDNEQFF. CDR3 nucleotides: TGTGCCAGCAGTGAGGGACTGGTAGACAATGAGCAGTTCTTC.

The V gene is TRBV11-2, the J gene TRBJ2-2; no firm D call. The V end lost 7 bases, the J end lost 4 bases, and 22 bases lay between the germline ends. The V gene's germline CDR1 is SGHAT and CDR2 FQNNGV. There are 17 residues in the CDR3. The CDR3 spells CASNFDRDWVGTGELFF. The CDR3 region has the DNA TGTGCCAGCAACTTTGATCGTGACTGGGTCGGCACCGGGGAGCTGTTTTTT.

With regard to this clonotype: The junction departs from germline at one end; a sequencing error may be responsible. The V and J genes are TRBV29-1 and TRBJ1-1, with D tentatively TRBD1 (5 bases). The CDR3 totals 12 residues. Germline loops: CDR1 SQVTM, CDR2 ANQGSEA. The DNA for the CDR3 is TGCAGCGTACAAACAGGTTTATTTGAAGTTTTCTTT. Amino acids: CSVQTGLFEVFF.

A remark on this clonotype: At one end the junction does not follow the germline gene, possibly because of a read error. The rearrangement joins TRBV11-2 to TRBJ2-6; D possibly uses TRBD1 or TRBD2 (5 bases each). Germline V gene data show CDR1 as SGHAT and CDR2 as FQNNGV. The CDR3 is made up of 21 amino acids. The CDR3 protein is CASSGNVGLRGSDSGGNVLTF. The CDR3 bases are TGTGCCAGCAGCGGAAATGTCGGCCTGAGAGGGTCTGATTCTGGGGGCAACGTCCTGACTTTC.

This rearrangement joins TRBV4-1 to TRBJ2-7; either TRBD1 or TRBD2 may supply D (6 bases each). This CDR3 comprises 15 residues. V was trimmed by 3 bases and J by 6 bases, leaving 18 bases between them. Germline lookup yields CDR1 MGHRA and CDR2 YSYEKL. CDR3 DNA: TGCGCCAGCAGCCATACTAGGGGGAGGACCTGCGAGCAGTACTTC. Protein: CASSHTRGRTCEQYF.

Turning to this clonotype: The CDR3 carries no conserved terminal phenylalanine or tryptophan, so it likely arises from a read error. This sequence joins TRBV11-1 and TRBJ1-6; perhaps TRBD1 as D (5 bases). The CDR3 has 13 amino acids. The V gene's germline CDR1 is SGHAT and CDR2 FQDESV (reference sequence). The CDR3 region has the DNA TGCGCGTCGGGACGCTCCTATAATTCGCCCCTCCACCTT. Encoded protein: CASGRSYNSPLHL.

The rearrangement links TRBV28 to TRBJ1-3; the D is unclear. The V and J ends lost 5 bases and 0 bases respectively, with 5 bases between them. From germline, CDR1 is MDHEN and CDR2 SYDVKM. This CDR3 is 13 amino acids long. The CDR3 region is CASSTDSGNTIYF. The CDR3 nucleotides read TGTGCCAGCAGTACAGACTCTGGAAACACCATATATTTT.

A word on this clonotype: A much more abundant neighbour one base away suggests this may be a read error. This sequence joins TRBV30 and TRBJ2-2; weak D call: TRBD1 (5 bases). Germline V CDR1 and CDR2: GTSNPN, SVGIG (reference sequence). V was pared by 4 bases and J by 7 bases, with 19 bases between. CDR3 length: 15 residues. The CDR3 region is CAWKEDIRDIGELFF. DNA for the CDR3: TGTGCCTGGAAAGAGGACATTCGAGACATCGGGGAGCTGTTTTTT.

This clonotype appeared a few times. At one end the junction does not follow the germline gene, possibly because of a read error. The chain joins TRBV11-2 to TRBJ2-1; D call uncertain. Germline assignment: CDR1 SGHAT and CDR2 FQNNGV. The CDR3 has 16 amino acids. The CDR3 sequence is CASSLDIGLAMGEQLF. In DNA form, the CDR3 reads TGTGCCAGCAGTTTGGATATCGGATTAGCCATGGGTGAGCAGCTCTTC.

This clonotype has at least ten counts. The genes are TRBV5-1 and TRBJ2-1; TRBD1 might be the D (6 bases). V lost 0 bases, J lost 7 bases, and 14 bases lay in between. There are 15 residues in the CDR3. CDR1 SGHRS and CDR2 YFSETQ come from the germline V gene. In DNA, the CDR3 is TGCGCCAGCAGCTTGGGGCACAGGGTCGGGAATGAGCAGTTCTTC. Translating it yields CASSLGHRVGNEQFF.

Many counts were recorded for this clonotype. This chain uses TRBV12-3 or TRBV12-4 with TRBJ2-7, with D perhaps being TRBD1 or TRBD2 (5 bases each). CDR3 size: 14 residues. Trimming pared 9 bases from V and 0 bases from J, leaving 15 bases between. CDR3 in DNA: TGTGCCAGACCGTTCGGGACGGTCTCCTACGAGCAGTACTTC. Translation: CARPFGTVSYEQYF.

For this clonotype: Compared with germline, one end of the junction differs, possibly owing to a read error. Here the CDR3 DNA reads TGTGCCAGCAACCCAACAGGGAACAATGAGCAGCTCTTC. Translating it yields CASNPTGNNEQLF. The chain uses TRBV6-5 and TRBJ2-1; perhaps TRBD1 as D (6 bases). The CDR3 contains 13 residues. CDR1 is MNHEY, CDR2 SVGAGI, per germline.

CDR3 nucleotide sequence: TGCAGTGCCGGAGGCAAGAGCTCAAATGACATTCAGTACTTC. Its translation is CSAGGKSSNDIQYF. The chain recombines TRBV20-1 with TRBJ2-4, with D tentatively TRBD2 (5 bases). Germline values: CDR1 DFQATT, CDR2 SNEGSKA (reference sequence). The CDR3 is 14 residues long. Trimming left V 6 bases short and J 8 bases short, with 20 bases between.

This clonotype showed up just once. At one end the junction does not follow the germline gene, possibly because of a read error. The V and J genes are TRBV11-2 and TRBJ2-1, with D uncertain. Germline lookup yields CDR1 SGHAT and CDR2 FQNNGV. This CDR3 is built from 12 residues. CDR3 nucleotides: TGTGCCAGTAGCACAACTGGCTATGAGGAGCTCTTC. It yields the protein CASSTTGYEELF.

This clonotype was seen a few times. A much bigger clone sits one base away, suggesting this may be a read error. For the CDR3, the DNA is TGTGCCATCAGTGATGACAATGAGCAGTTCTTC. This encodes CAISDDNEQFF. This chain joins TRBV24-1 and TRBJ2-1; the D is unclear. The CDR3 loop spans 11 amino acids. CDR1 is KGHDR, CDR2 SFDVKD, per germline.

On this clonotype: One end of the junction is discordant with germline, which a read error may explain. CDR3 residues: CASRRLASRTDTQYF. CDR3 nucleotides: TGTGCAAGCAGGAGACTAGCGTCCCGCACAGATACGCAGTATTTT. This chain links TRBV11-2 with TRBJ2-3; the match to TRBD2 covers 8 bases. The germline V gene encodes CDR1 SGHAT and CDR2 FQNNGV. The CDR3 runs 15 residues.

This clonotype has just one count. V and J are TRBV29-1 and TRBJ2-2; D might be TRBD1 (5 bases). This CDR3 spans 14 amino acids. CDR1 is SQVTM and CDR2 is ANQGSEA in the germline V gene. Trimming removed 6 bases from V and 3 bases from J, with 14 bases in between. The CDR3 here is CSVAQGAYTGELFF. In DNA, the CDR3 is TGCAGCGTGGCCCAGGGCGCGTACACCGGGGAGCTGTTTTTT.

This clonotype was observed a handful of times. The gene calls are TRBV28 and TRBJ2-4; a weak D match, TRBD2 (6 bases). Germline lookup yields CDR1 MDHEN and CDR2 SYDVKM. The CDR3 extends over 13 amino acids. The V end was cut by 8 bases, the J end by 2 bases, with 10 bases between. The CDR3 DNA reads TGTGCCAGCCTGGGGGACTCCAAAAACATTCAGTACTTC. This codes for CASLGDSKNIQYF. Combining the CDR3 with reference TRBV28 and TRBJ2-4 gives the whole variable domain DVKVTQSSRYLVKRTGEKVFLECVQDMDHENMFWYRQDPGLGLRLIYFSYDVKMKEKGDIPEGYSVSREKKERFSLILESASTNQTSMYLCASLGDSKNIQYFGAGTRLSVL.

The chain uses TRBV29-1 and TRBJ2-7; TRBD1 might be the D (6 bases). Trimming removed 8 bases at V and 6 bases at J, with 26 bases between. The CDR3 is made up of 15 amino acids. Germline loops: CDR1 SQVTM, CDR2 ANQGSEA. The CDR3 region has the DNA TGCAGCCTTGCTGTAATCTCGGGACATCCAGGCGAGCAGTACTTC. Its translation is CSLAVISGHPGEQYF.

The chain joins TRBV12-3 or TRBV12-4 to TRBJ2-7; possibly TRBD1 for D (6 bases). This CDR3 is built from 15 residues. V was cut by 1 base and J by 0 bases, with 10 bases left in between. CDR3 residues: CASSLGGTLSYEQYF. The CDR3 DNA sequence: TGTGCCAGCAGTTTAGGTGGGACACTCTCCTACGAGCAGTACTTC.

This clonotype was recorded only once. V and J are TRBV5-1 and TRBJ2-1; TRBD2 is a possible D gene (6 bases). Germline loops: CDR1 SGHRS, CDR2 YFSETQ. The CDR3 spans 15 residues. Trimming took 0 bases from V and 5 from J, leaving 12 bases between them. The CDR3 region is CASSLASVGHNEQFF. CDR3 DNA: TGCGCCAGCAGCTTGGCTAGCGTGGGGCACAATGAGCAGTTCTTC. Full variable domain (outside the CDR3, taken from reference TRBV5-1 and TRBJ2-1): KAGVTQTPRYLIKTRGQQVTLSCSPISGHRSVSWYQQTPGQGLQFLFEYFSETQRNKGNFPGRFSGRQFSNSRSEMNVSTLELGDSALYLCASSLASVGHNEQFFGPGTRLTVL.